These T cell receptor beta chains were read from a single sample in a study of blood T cell repertoires in COVID-19. Sequencing was performed with immunoSEQ multiplex PCR; in TCRdb, only in-frame clones are kept and a portion is missing. Here the sample spans approximately 29,000 clones, just under 95% being singletons. Sequencing used peripheral blood. The receptor set was obtained from a woman in her 70s with COVID-19, enrolled during active disease. CDR3s leave out the opening cysteine and the closing phenylalanine or tryptophan. Fields, in order: V gene, J gene, CDR3 length, CDR3 protein.

v_gene: TRBV10-3; j_gene: TRBJ1-2; len: 13; CDR3aa: AISEPSRGGYGYT
v_gene: TRBV30; j_gene: TRBJ1-4; len: 12; CDR3aa: AWKTGGAGEKLF
v_gene: TRBV28; j_gene: TRBJ2-5; len: 12; CDR3aa: ASSFGGSRETQY
v_gene: TRBV19; j_gene: TRBJ2-7; len: 12; CDR3aa: ASSLTRSSYEQY
v_gene: TRBV27; j_gene: TRBJ2-7; len: 10; CDR3aa: ASSRGTYEQY
v_gene: TRBV30; j_gene: TRBJ1-2; len: 11; CDR3aa: AWSVLQGYGYT
v_gene: TRBV30; j_gene: TRBJ1-3; len: 11; CDR3aa: AWQQVSGNTIY
v_gene: TRBV14; j_gene: TRBJ1-1; len: 10; CDR3aa: ASTSGPTEAF
v_gene: TRBV4-1; j_gene: TRBJ2-7; len: 14; CDR3aa: ASSQAPGLASYEQY
v_gene: TRBV12-3/TRBV12-4; j_gene: TRBJ2-7; len: 11; CDR3aa: ASSFTSGSEQY
v_gene: TRBV19; j_gene: TRBJ2-3; len: 10; CDR3aa: ASARSRDTQY
v_gene: TRBV11-3; j_gene: TRBJ2-3; len: 17; CDR3aa: ASSLTGSRAGVPTDTQY
v_gene: TRBV2; j_gene: TRBJ2-7; len: 13; CDR3aa: ASQTGKDLSYEQY
v_gene: TRBV3-1/TRBV3-2; j_gene: TRBJ2-1; len: 16; CDR3aa: ASSQATPGLAGDNEQF
v_gene: TRBV27; j_gene: TRBJ1-4; len: 13; CDR3aa: ASGSHQGAGEKLF
v_gene: TRBV29-1; j_gene: TRBJ1-5; len: 12; CDR3aa: SVGGQGMDQPQH
v_gene: TRBV10-3; j_gene: TRBJ2-2; len: 12; CDR3aa: AISGLSRTGELF
v_gene: TRBV9; j_gene: TRBJ1-3; len: 14; CDR3aa: ASSPLDRASGNTIY
v_gene: TRBV9; j_gene: TRBJ1-1; len: 11; CDR3aa: ASSAEGNTEAF
v_gene: TRBV5-8; j_gene: TRBJ2-7; len: 12; CDR3aa: ASSLGSAYYEQY
v_gene: TRBV6-2/TRBV6-3; j_gene: TRBJ2-3; len: 12; CDR3aa: ASSYYVHTDTQY
v_gene: TRBV4-3; j_gene: TRBJ1-4; len: 13; CDR3aa: ASSQDRITNEKLF
v_gene: TRBV10-3; j_gene: TRBJ1-6; len: 12; CDR3aa: AISERLSDSPLH
v_gene: TRBV28; j_gene: TRBJ1-1; len: 12; CDR3aa: ASSSPGRTTEAF
v_gene: TRBV5-1; j_gene: TRBJ1-5; len: 10; CDR3aa: ASSPDEGVLH
v_gene: TRBV29-1; j_gene: TRBJ1-2; len: 13; CDR3aa: SVETYRDAGYGYT
v_gene: TRBV19; j_gene: TRBJ1-6; len: 12; CDR3aa: ASSEQGTNSPLH
v_gene: TRBV19; j_gene: TRBJ1-2; len: 11; CDR3aa: ASSIDRDYGYT
v_gene: TRBV5-1; j_gene: TRBJ2-2; len: 13; CDR3aa: ASTPVGRGTVELF
v_gene: TRBV14; j_gene: TRBJ1-4; len: 11; CDR3aa: ASRGSGNEKLF
v_gene: TRBV3-1/TRBV3-2; j_gene: TRBJ2-7; len: 11; CDR3aa: ASSPSGEYEQY
v_gene: TRBV6-1; j_gene: TRBJ2-5; len: 13; CDR3aa: ASSEFQGWGETQY
v_gene: TRBV18; j_gene: TRBJ1-1; len: 13; CDR3aa: ASSPTGTGSMEAF
v_gene: TRBV6-5; j_gene: TRBJ2-7; len: 12; CDR3aa: ASSYSGGMYEQY
v_gene: TRBV28; j_gene: TRBJ1-5; len: 15; CDR3aa: ASNIPGTGISNQPQH
v_gene: TRBV7-6; j_gene: TRBJ1-4; len: 13; CDR3aa: ASSLGRETNEKLF
v_gene: TRBV11-2; j_gene: TRBJ1-1; len: 13; CDR3aa: ASSPPWTVGTEAF
v_gene: TRBV3-1/TRBV3-2; j_gene: TRBJ2-5; len: 13; CDR3aa: ASSHNWDRGETQY
v_gene: TRBV6-2/TRBV6-3; j_gene: TRBJ2-1; len: 11; CDR3aa: ASSWRLGVGQF
v_gene: TRBV23-1; j_gene: TRBJ1-5; len: 15; CDR3aa: ASSRDPGTGANQPQH
v_gene: TRBV2; j_gene: TRBJ2-7; len: 12; CDR3aa: ASVMGMGGDEQY
v_gene: TRBV28; j_gene: TRBJ2-6; len: 13; CDR3aa: ASSPTGPGANVLT
v_gene: TRBV9; j_gene: TRBJ1-6; len: 13; CDR3aa: ASSKTGGNNSPLH
v_gene: TRBV29-1; j_gene: TRBJ2-2; len: 13; CDR3aa: SVATGTTSTGELF
v_gene: TRBV28; j_gene: TRBJ2-2; len: 18; CDR3aa: ASNPWGLAGGDRDTGELF
v_gene: TRBV7-2; j_gene: TRBJ2-1; len: 16; CDR3aa: ASSLRSRLAGGPAEQF